Detailed here is one T cell receptor (beta chain). TCRdb processed the RT-PCR reads anew with MiXCR; each CDR3 protein has one entry. Of around 700,000 distinct CDR3 sequences listed, 14% are singletons. The germline CDR1 and CDR2 sequences are MDHEN and SYDVKM. Unmatched junction bases numbered 8, after V lost 2 bases and J lost 7 bases. The CDR3 covers 15 residues. The sequencing sample was made of memory CD4+ T cells from blood. J is TRBJ1-2 and V is TRBV28; 9 bases are shared with TRBD1. The receptor was derived from a female donor in good health, serving as a healthy control. The CDR3 region is CASSLGSQGAVGYTF. The CDR3 DNA is TGTGCCAGCAGTTTAGGGTCACAGGGGGCAGTTGGCTACACCTTC.